The sequence of this T cell receptor (beta chain) was determined in a study of blood T cell repertoires in COVID-19. Study as a whole: The origin of the acute and convalescent COVID-19 samples was the United States, Italy and Spain.

In the study's own analysis: Reference gene primer amplification yielded estimated nucleated cell counts. Assay used: immunoSEQ multiplex PCR; TCRdb lists only in-frame clones, some missing. The DNA gave D and trimming, while V, J and clone size come from that table. The data show tens of thousands of clones, approximately 87% seen once. CDR1 is SGHTA and CDR2 is FQGNSA in the germline V gene. V trimming: 4 bases; J trimming: 1 base; junction bases outside the gene matches: 2. The CDR3 has 15 residues. The specimen sequenced was peripheral blood. The source is a man at least 80 years old with active COVID-19. The rearrangement uses TRBV7-2 and TRBJ2-2; 8 bases align to TRBD1. The CDR3 nucleotides read TGTGCCAGCAGCTCTGGACAGGGGAACACCGGGGAGCTGTTTTTT. It is translated as CASSSGQGNTGELFF.